This TCR beta chain was documented in a study of response to subunit inactivated influenza vaccine. This clonotype was counted ten times or more. Trimming shortened V by 3 bases and J by 4 bases, and 10 bases separated the two germline ends. CDR1 is SGHTA and CDR2 is FQGNSA in the germline V gene. The CDR3 is 14 residues long. TCRdb redid the calling of the RT-PCR reads with MiXCR, one entry per CDR3 protein. This table holds about 830,000 distinct CDR3 sequences, about 18% found once. Source: PBMCs from blood, taken less than 6 days after vaccination. The TCR was taken from a middle-aged man who received an inactivated influenza vaccine. The chain links TRBV7-2 to TRBJ2-1, with a weak D call TRBD1 (6 bases). CDR3 loop: CASSFRDTYNEQFF. DNA for the CDR3: TGTGCCAGCAGCTTCCGGGACACTTACAATGAGCAGTTCTTC.